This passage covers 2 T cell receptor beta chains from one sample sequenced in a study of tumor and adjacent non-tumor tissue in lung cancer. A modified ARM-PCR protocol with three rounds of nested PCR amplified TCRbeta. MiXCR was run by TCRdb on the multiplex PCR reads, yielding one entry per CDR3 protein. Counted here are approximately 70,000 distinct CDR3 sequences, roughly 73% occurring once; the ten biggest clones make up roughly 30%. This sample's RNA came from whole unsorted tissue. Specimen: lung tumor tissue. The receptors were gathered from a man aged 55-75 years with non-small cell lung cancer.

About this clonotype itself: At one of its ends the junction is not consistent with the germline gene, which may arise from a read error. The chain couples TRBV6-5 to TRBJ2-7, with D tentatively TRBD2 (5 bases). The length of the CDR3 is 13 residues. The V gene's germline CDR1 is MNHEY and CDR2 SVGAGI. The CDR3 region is CASSQTNGYEHYF. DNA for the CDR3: TGTGCCAGCAGCCAGACTAACGGCTACGAGCACTACTTC.

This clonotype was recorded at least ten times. The CDR3, as DNA: TGCAGTGCTAGCCACGGGGCTAGCAGTACGAATGAGCAGTTCTTC. Encoded protein: CSASHGASSTNEQFF. V gene TRBV20-1 combines with J gene TRBJ2-1; D may match TRBD1 or TRBD2 (5 bases each). In germline, CDR1 is DFQATT, CDR2 SNEGSKA (reference sequence). This CDR3 is built from 15 residues. The germline V and J ends were trimmed by 3 bases and 7 bases, with 19 bases remaining between them.